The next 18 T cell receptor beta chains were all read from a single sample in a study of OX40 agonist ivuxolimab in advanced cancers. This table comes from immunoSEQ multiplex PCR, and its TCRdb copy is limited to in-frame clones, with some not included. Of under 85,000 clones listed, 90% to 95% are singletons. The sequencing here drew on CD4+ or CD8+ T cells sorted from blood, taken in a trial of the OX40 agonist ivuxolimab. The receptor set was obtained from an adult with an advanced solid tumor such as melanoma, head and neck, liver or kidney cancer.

The CDR3 spells CASHSNSYNEQFF. The DNA for the CDR3 is TGTGCCAGTCACTCGAACTCCTACAATGAGCAGTTCTTC. The J gene is TRBJ2-1, the V gene TRBV5-4; D gene unclear. Per the germline V gene, CDR1 is SGHNT and CDR2 is YYREEE (reference sequence). This CDR3 contains 13 residues. The V and J ends lost 8 bases and 0 bases respectively, with 9 bases between them.

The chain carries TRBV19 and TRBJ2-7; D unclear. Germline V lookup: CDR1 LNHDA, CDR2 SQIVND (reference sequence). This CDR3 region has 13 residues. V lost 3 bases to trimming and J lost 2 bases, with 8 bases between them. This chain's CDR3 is CASSMFGPYEQYF. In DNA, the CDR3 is TGTGCCAGTAGTATGTTCGGACCCTACGAGCAGTACTTC.

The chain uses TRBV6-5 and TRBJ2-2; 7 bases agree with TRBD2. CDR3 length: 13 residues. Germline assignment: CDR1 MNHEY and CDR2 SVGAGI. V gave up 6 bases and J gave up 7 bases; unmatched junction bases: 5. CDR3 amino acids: CASRRLADGELFF. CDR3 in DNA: TGTGCCAGCAGGCGACTAGCCGACGGGGAGCTGTTTTTT.

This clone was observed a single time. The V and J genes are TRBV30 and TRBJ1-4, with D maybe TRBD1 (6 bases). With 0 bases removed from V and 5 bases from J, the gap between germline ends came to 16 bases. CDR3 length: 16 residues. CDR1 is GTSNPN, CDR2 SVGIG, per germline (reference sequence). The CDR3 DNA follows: TGTGCCTGGAGTGTAGATTTTAGGACAGCAAATGAAAAACTGTTTTTT. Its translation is CAWSVDFRTANEKLFF.

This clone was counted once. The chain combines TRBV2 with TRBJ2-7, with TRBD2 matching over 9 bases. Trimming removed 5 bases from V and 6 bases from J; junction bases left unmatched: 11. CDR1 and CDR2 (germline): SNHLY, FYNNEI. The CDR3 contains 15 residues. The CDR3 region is CASSSFSGRSGEQYF. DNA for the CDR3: TGTGCCAGCAGTAGCTTTAGCGGGAGAAGTGGCGAGCAGTACTTC.

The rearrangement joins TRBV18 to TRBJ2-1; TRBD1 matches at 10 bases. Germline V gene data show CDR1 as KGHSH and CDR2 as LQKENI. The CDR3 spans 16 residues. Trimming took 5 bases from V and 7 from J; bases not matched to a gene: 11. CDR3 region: CASSSNRDRGLNEQFF. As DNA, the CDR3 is TGTGCCAGCTCATCGAACCGGGACAGGGGTCTGAATGAGCAGTTCTTC.

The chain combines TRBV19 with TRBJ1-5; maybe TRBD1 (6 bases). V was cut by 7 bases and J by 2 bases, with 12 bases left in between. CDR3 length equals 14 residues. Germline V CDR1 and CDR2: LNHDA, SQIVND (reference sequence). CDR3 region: CASNKSGGNQPQHF. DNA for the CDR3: TGTGCCAGTAATAAATCAGGGGGCAATCAGCCCCAGCATTTT.

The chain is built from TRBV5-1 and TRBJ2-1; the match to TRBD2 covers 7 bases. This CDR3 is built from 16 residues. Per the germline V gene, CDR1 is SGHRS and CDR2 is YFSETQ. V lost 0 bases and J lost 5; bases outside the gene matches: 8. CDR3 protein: CASSLDRLAEHNEQFF. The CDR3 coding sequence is TGCGCCAGCAGCTTGGATAGGCTAGCGGAACACAATGAGCAGTTCTTC.

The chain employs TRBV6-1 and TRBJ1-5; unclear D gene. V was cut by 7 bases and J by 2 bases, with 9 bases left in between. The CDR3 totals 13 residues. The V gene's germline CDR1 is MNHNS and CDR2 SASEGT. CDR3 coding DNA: TGTGCCAGCATGGTCATGGGCAATCAGCCCCAGCATTTT. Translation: CASMVMGNQPQHF.

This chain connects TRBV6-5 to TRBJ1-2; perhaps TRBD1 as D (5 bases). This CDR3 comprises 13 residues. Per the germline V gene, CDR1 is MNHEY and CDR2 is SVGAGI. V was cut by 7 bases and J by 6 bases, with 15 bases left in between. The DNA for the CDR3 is TGTGCCAGCACCGACGGGCAGGGCGATGGCTACACCTTC. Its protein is CASTDGQGDGYTF.

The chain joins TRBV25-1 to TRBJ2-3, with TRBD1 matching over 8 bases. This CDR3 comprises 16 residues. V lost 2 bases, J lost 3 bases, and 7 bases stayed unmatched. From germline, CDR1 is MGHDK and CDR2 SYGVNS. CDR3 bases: TGTGCCAGCAGTGAAAACTGGCGACAGGGGACAGATACGCAGTATTTT. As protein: CASSENWRQGTDTQYF.

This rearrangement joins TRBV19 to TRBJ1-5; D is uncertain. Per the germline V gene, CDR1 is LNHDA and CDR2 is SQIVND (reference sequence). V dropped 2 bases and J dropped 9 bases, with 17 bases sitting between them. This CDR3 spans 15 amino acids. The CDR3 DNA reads TGTGCCAGTAGTATATCGAGCCCAAAACGGGCGCCCCAGCATTTT. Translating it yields CASSISSPKRAPQHF.

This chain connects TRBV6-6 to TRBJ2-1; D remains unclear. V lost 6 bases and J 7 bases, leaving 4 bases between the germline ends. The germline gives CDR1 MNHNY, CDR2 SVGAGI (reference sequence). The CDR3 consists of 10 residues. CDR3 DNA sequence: TGTGCCAGCAGGGGGAATGAGCAGTTCTTC. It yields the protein CASRGNEQFF.

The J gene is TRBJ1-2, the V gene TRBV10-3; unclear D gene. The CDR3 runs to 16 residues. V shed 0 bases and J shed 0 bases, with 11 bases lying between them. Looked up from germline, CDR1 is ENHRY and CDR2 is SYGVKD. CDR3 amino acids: CAISESTVGTNYGYTF. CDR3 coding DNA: TGTGCCATCAGTGAGTCCACCGTAGGTACTAACTATGGCTACACCTTC.

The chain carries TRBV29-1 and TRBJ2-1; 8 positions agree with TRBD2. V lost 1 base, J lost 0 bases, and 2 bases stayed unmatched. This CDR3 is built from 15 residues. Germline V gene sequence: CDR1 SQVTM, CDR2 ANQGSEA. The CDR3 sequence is CSVEGSGVSYNEQFF. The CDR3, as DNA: TGCAGCGTTGAAGGTAGCGGGGTCTCCTACAATGAGCAGTTCTTC.

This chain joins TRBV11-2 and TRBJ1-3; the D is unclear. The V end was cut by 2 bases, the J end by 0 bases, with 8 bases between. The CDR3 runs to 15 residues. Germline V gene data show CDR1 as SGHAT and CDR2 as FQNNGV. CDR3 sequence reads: CASSLSSGSGNTIYF. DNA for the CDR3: TGTGCCAGCAGCTTAAGCAGTGGCTCTGGAAACACCATATATTTT.

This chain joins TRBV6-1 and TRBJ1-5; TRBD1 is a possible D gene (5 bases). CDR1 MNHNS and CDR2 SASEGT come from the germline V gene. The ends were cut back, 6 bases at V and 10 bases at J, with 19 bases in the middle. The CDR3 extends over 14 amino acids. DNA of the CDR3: TGTGCCAGCAGGCAGACCAGGGTCGGTCAACCCCAGCATTTT. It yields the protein CASRQTRVGQPQHF.

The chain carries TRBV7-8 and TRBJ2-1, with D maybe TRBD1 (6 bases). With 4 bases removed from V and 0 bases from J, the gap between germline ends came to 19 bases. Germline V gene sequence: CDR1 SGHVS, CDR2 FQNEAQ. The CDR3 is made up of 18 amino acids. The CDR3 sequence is CASSSMVGTRSSYNEQFF. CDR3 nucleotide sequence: TGTGCCAGCAGCTCTATGGTCGGGACACGAAGCTCCTACAATGAGCAGTTCTTC.